This passage covers 14 T cell receptor beta chains from one sample sequenced in a study of read filtering for tumor transcriptome and immune sequencing. Molecular barcoded adaptors covering alpha/delta and beta/gamma chains were used on roughly 370 ng RNA. TCRdb called the reads again in MiXCR, with one record for every CDR3 protein. This sample has roughly 56,000 distinct CDR3 sequences, with approximately 19% found just once. Specimen: a population of CD138-negative cells sorted from bone marrow. These receptors all stem from a donor over 35 with multiple myeloma.

This clonotype has at least ten counts. This chain uses TRBV20-1 with TRBJ1-1; the D gene is possibly TRBD1 (5 bases). V lost 2 bases, J lost 1 base, and 14 bases lay in between. This CDR3 region has 15 residues. The germline gives CDR1 DFQATT, CDR2 SNEGSKA (reference sequence). This chain's CDR3 is CSARIQGAPNTEAFF. CDR3 bases: TGCAGTGCTAGAATCCAAGGGGCGCCGAACACTGAAGCTTTCTTT.

The sample holds many counts of this clonotype. J is TRBJ1-5 and V is TRBV20-1; D is uncertain. The CDR3 loop spans 12 amino acids. Per the germline V gene, CDR1 is DFQATT and CDR2 is SNEGSKA (reference sequence). V lost 0 bases and J lost 4, with 4 bases in between. The CDR3 DNA reads as TGCAGTGCTAGAGACCTTAATCAGCCCCAGCATTTT. Translating gives CSARDLNQPQHF.

This clonotype showed up many times. V and J are TRBV20-1 and TRBJ1-1; D is unclear. The CDR3 extends over 13 amino acids. The germline CDR1 and CDR2 sequences are DFQATT and SNEGSKA (reference sequence). Trimming removed 0 bases from V and 8 bases from J, with 13 bases in between. The CDR3 is CSARDPLNLEAFF. CDR3 nucleotide sequence: TGCAGTGCTAGAGATCCGCTAAACCTGGAAGCTTTCTTT.

About this clonotype itself: At one of its ends the junction is not consistent with the germline gene, which may arise from a read error. This chain links TRBV28 with TRBJ2-5; 9 nucleotides agree with TRBD1. The germline V gene has CDR1 MDHEN and CDR2 SYDVKM. The CDR3 is 15 amino acids. CDR3 loop: CASGLTGTGKETQYF. CDR3 DNA: TGTGCCAGCGGTTTAACCGGGACAGGGAAAGAGACCCAGTACTTC.

This clonotype was counted many times. The rearrangement joins TRBV5-1 to TRBJ1-1; D is unclear. CDR3 size: 11 residues. CDR1 SGHRS and CDR2 YFSETQ come from the germline V gene. Trimming removed 10 bases at V and 1 base at J, with 8 bases between. CDR3 region: CAGPENTEAFF. CDR3 nucleotide sequence: TGCGCCGGTCCGGAGAACACTGAAGCTTTCTTT.

Points on this clonotype: Given a much more abundant clone one base away, this may be a read error. The rearrangement uses TRBV3-1 and TRBJ2-5; weak D call: TRBD2 (5 bases). CDR1 is LGHDT, CDR2 YNNKEL, per germline (reference sequence). This CDR3 region has 16 residues. CDR3 region: CASGQEGSNFRETQYF. The CDR3, as DNA: TGTGCCAGCGGCCAAGAGGGATCGAACTTTCGAGAGACCCAGTACTTC.

This clonotype occurred many times. In nucleotides, the CDR3 is TGTGCCACCAGCAGACCCGGACAGGGTCAGCTGTTTTTT. Translating gives CATSRPGQGQLFF. The genes are TRBV15 and TRBJ2-2; 8 positions match TRBD1. V lost 2 bases, J lost 12 bases, and 5 bases stayed unmatched. CDR3 length: 13 amino acids. Germline V CDR1 and CDR2: LNHNV, YYDKDF (reference sequence).

This sequence joins TRBV29-1 and TRBJ1-2, with 7 bases that match TRBD1. The CDR3 is 15 amino acids. CDR1 and CDR2 from the germline V gene are SQVTM and ANQGSEA. J lost 7 bases, V lost 2 bases, and 13 bases had no gene match. The CDR3 DNA sequence: TGCAGCGTTGAAATCCCAGACAGGGTGTCATCTGGCTACACCTTC. It encodes CSVEIPDRVSSGYTF.

In regard to this clonotype: A much larger clone is a single base away; this may be a read error. V gene TRBV19 combines with J gene TRBJ2-6; 9 bases match TRBD1. The V gene's germline CDR1 is LNHDA and CDR2 SQIVND (reference sequence). The CDR3 is made up of 15 amino acids. As DNA, the CDR3 is TGTGCCAGGCCGGGACAGGGTCCTGGGGCCAACGTCCTGGCTTTC. Protein product: CARPGQGPGANVLAF.

Comments on this clonotype: This may be a read error: a much more frequent sequence differs by one nucleotide. V gene TRBV19 combines with J gene TRBJ2-3; tentatively, D is TRBD2 (6 bases). V was trimmed by 5 bases and J by 2 bases, leaving 17 bases between them. The CDR3 contains 16 residues. Germline V gives CDR1 LNHDA, CDR2 SQIVND (reference sequence). The CDR3 DNA sequence: TGTGCCAGTAGTGGGAGACCAGCGGGTCCCACAGATACGCAGTATTTT. This sequence encodes CASSGRPAGPTDTQYF.

As for this clonotype: A far bigger clonotype differs at one base, so this is likely a read error. The chain is built from TRBV6-1 and TRBJ2-1, with unresolved D. Germline V CDR1 and CDR2: MNHNS, SASEGT. The CDR3 covers 15 residues. The CDR3, as DNA: TGTGCCAGCAGGGGTATCGAGAGCTCCAACAATGAGCAGTTCTTC. This codes for CASRGIESSNNEQFF.

The V and J genes are TRBV5-1 and TRBJ2-7, with 7 nucleotides matching TRBD2. The CDR3 is 13 residues long. CDR1 is SGHRS and CDR2 is YFSETQ in the germline V gene. The V segment lost 7 bases and the J segment 9 bases; nucleotides outside the gene matches: 13. CDR3 sequence reads: CASSNGVAGGQYF. The DNA for the CDR3 is TGCGCCAGCTCGAACGGGGTAGCGGGCGGGCAGTACTTC.

The chain carries TRBV3-1 and TRBJ2-3; D gene ambiguous. This CDR3 is built from 12 residues. The V gene's germline CDR1 is LGHDT and CDR2 YNNKEL (reference sequence). The V and J ends lost 4 bases and 4 bases respectively, with 6 bases between them. The CDR3 DNA reads as TGTGCCAGCAGCCTGCACTCAGATACGCAGTATTTT. Protein: CASSLHSDTQYF.

This clonotype appeared many times. This chain links TRBV19 with TRBJ2-2, with TRBD1 identical over 9 bases. The CDR3 contains 17 residues. CDR1 is LNHDA, CDR2 SQIVND, per germline (reference sequence). V was pared by 4 bases and J by 2 bases, with 8 bases of the junction left unmatched. The DNA of the CDR3 is TGTGCCAGTAGTAATCCGACAGGGGGTCTTAACACCGGGGAGCTGTTTTTT. It encodes CASSNPTGGLNTGELFF. The variable domain in full, completed from reference TRBV19 and TRBJ2-2, reads DGGITQSPKYLFRKEGQNVTLSCEQNLNHDAMYWYRQDPGQGLRLIYYSQIVNDFQKGDIAEGYSVSREKKESFPLTVTSAQKNPTAFYLCASSNPTGGLNTGELFFGEGSRLTVL.